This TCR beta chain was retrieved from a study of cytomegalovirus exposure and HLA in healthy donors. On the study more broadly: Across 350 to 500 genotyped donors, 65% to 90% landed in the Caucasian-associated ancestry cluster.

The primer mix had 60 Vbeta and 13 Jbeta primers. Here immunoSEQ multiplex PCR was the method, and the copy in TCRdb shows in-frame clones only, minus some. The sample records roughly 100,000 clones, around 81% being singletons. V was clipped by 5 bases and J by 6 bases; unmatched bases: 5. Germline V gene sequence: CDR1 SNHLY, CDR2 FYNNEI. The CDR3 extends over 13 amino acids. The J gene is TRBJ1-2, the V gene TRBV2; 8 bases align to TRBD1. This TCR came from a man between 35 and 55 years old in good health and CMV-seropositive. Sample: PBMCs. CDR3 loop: CASSWDRPDGYTF. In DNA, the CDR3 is TGTGCCAGCAGTTGGGACAGGCCAGATGGCTACACCTTC.